Below are 15 T cell receptor beta chains sequenced from a single sample in a study of blood T cell repertoires in COVID-19. Measured with immunoSEQ multiplex PCR; TCRdb has only the in-frame clones, and not every one. The table records 190,000 or so clones, around 86% of them present only once. The sequenced sample was PBMCs or T cells enriched from blood (not recorded which). Receptors originate from a woman in her thirties who had recovered from COVID-19.

V is TRBV12-3 or TRBV12-4 and J is TRBJ1-4, with no clear D. There are 12 residues in the CDR3. Between the trimmed V and J ends, which lost 6 bases and 8 bases, there was a span of 10 bases. CDR3 sequence: CASSQRSEKLFF. CDR3 in DNA: TGTGCCAGCAGCCAACGGAGCGAAAAACTGTTTTTT.

The chain is built from TRBV7-9 and TRBJ2-1; TRBD1 aligns across 9 bases. The CDR3 contains 19 residues. V shed 4 bases and J 7 bases; nucleotides not matched to a gene: 20. Looked up from germline, CDR1 is SEHNR and CDR2 is FQNEAQ (reference sequence). The DNA for the CDR3 is TGTGCCAGCAGCTCCGGGACAGGGATACTTTCACGGGTGGGGAATGAGCAGTTCTTC. Protein product: CASSSGTGILSRVGNEQFF. The whole variable domain, remainder taken from reference TRBV7-9 and TRBJ2-1, is DTGVSQNPRHKITKRGQNVTFRCDPISEHNRLYWYRQTLGQGPEFLTYFQNEAQLEKSRLLSDRFSAERPKGSFSTLEIQRTEQGDSAMYLCASSSGTGILSRVGNEQFFGPGTRLTVL.

V and J are TRBV6-5 and TRBJ2-7; D may be TRBD1 (6 bases). CDR3 size: 12 residues. V was trimmed by 8 bases and J by 2 bases, leaving 10 bases between them. CDR1 is MNHEY, CDR2 SVGAGI, per germline. The CDR3 DNA reads TGTGCCAGCGGTTGGACAGCCTACGAGCAGTACTTC. Protein sequence: CASGWTAYEQYF.

CDR3 sequence: CASSEGSGGRLNNEQFF. For the CDR3, the DNA is TGTGCCAGCAGTGAAGGGTCCGGCGGGCGCCTCAACAATGAGCAGTTCTTC. The chain employs TRBV2 and TRBJ2-1, with D tentatively TRBD2 (5 bases). This CDR3 has 17 amino acids. CDR1 and CDR2 from the germline V gene are SNHLY and FYNNEI. V gave up 1 base and J gave up 5 bases, with 18 bases separating them. Drawing the rest from reference TRBV2 and TRBJ2-1, the complete variable domain is EPEVTQTPSHQVTQMGQEVILRCVPISNHLYFYWYRQILGQKVEFLVSFYNNEISEKSEIFDDQFSVERPDGSNFTLKIRSTKLEDSAMYFCASSEGSGGRLNNEQFFGPGTRLTVL.

V and J are TRBV11-3 and TRBJ2-3; D possibly corresponds to TRBD2 (6 bases). This CDR3 spans 15 amino acids. V lost 5 bases to trimming and J lost 0 bases, with 12 bases between them. The germline CDR1 and CDR2 sequences are SGHNT and YENEEA. CDR3 in amino acids: CASSKGGLSTDTQYF. CDR3 nucleotide sequence: TGTGCCAGCAGCAAGGGAGGACTGAGCACAGATACGCAGTATTTT.

Remarks on this clone: This same CDR3 is encoded by further DNA sequences in the sample. This chain joins TRBV12-3 or TRBV12-4 and TRBJ2-5; unclear D gene. Trimming left V 6 bases short and J 3 bases short, with 8 bases between. This CDR3 contains 12 residues. The CDR3 sequence is CASRFGEETQYF. The CDR3 DNA reads as TGTGCCAGCAGATTCGGAGAAGAGACCCAGTACTTC.

This clone was observed a single time. The V gene is TRBV29-1, the J gene TRBJ2-3; the match to TRBD2 covers 13 bases. Germline CDR1 SQVTM, CDR2 ANQGSEA. This CDR3 is 16 amino acids long. Trimming took 3 bases from V and 7 from J; bases not matched to a gene: 10. CDR3 loop: CSVDTGLAGDLYTQYF. CDR3 DNA: TGCAGCGTTGACACCGGACTAGCGGGAGATTTGTATACGCAGTATTTT.

This clone was picked up a small number of times. The rearrangement links TRBV28 to TRBJ2-2; D call uncertain. V lost 6 bases and J lost 2, with 7 bases in between. CDR3 size: 13 residues. From germline, CDR1 is MDHEN and CDR2 SYDVKM. The CDR3 DNA reads as TGTGCCAGCAGCCTTATAAACACCGGGGAGCTGTTTTTT. This codes for CASSLINTGELFF.

This chain joins TRBV6-9 and TRBJ2-1, with a weak D call TRBD1 (6 bases). Deletions cut 11 bases from V and 2 bases from J, with 19 bases between. Per germline, CDR1 MNHGY and CDR2 SVAAGI. The CDR3 consists of 15 residues. CDR3 coding DNA: TGTGCCGCTACGAGGGGGACCCGAACCTACAATGAGCAGTTCTTC. Translation gives CAATRGTRTYNEQFF.

The gene calls are TRBV6-4 and TRBJ2-7; weak D call: TRBD1 (6 bases). Per germline, CDR1 MRHNA and CDR2 SNTAGT. Trimming took 8 bases from V and 2 from J, leaving 7 bases between them. The CDR3 spans 11 residues. The CDR3 nucleotides read TGTGCCAGCGGGGACACCTACGAGCAGTACTTC. Amino acids: CASGDTYEQYF.

The chain is built from TRBV21-1 and TRBJ2-7; the table assigns TRBD1, which was not confirmed against the DNA. TRBV21-1 has pseudogene status. CDR3 length equals 20 residues. CDR3 DNA sequence: TGTGCCAGCAGCAAAGCTGGGACAGGCCCAAGACCCAAGCTGCACTACGAGCAGTACTTC. It codes for CASSKAGTGPRPKLHYEQYF.

The V and J genes are TRBV7-9 and TRBJ2-5; 16 bases are a match to TRBD2. The trim removed 5 bases at V and 3 bases at J, leaving 6 bases unmatched. Germline CDR1 SEHNR, CDR2 FQNEAQ (reference sequence). The CDR3 has 17 amino acids. The CDR3 DNA reads as TGTGCCAGCAGCGGGACTAGCGGGAGGGTGATCGAAGAGACCCAGTACTTC. Its translation: CASSGTSGRVIEETQYF.

This clone appeared once. This chain uses TRBV7-7 with TRBJ2-1; possible D gene TRBD1, 6 bases. The germline V and J ends were trimmed by 2 bases and 12 bases, with 11 bases remaining between them. This CDR3 is built from 12 residues. Germline V gene data show CDR1 as SSHAT and CDR2 as FNYEAQ (reference sequence). The CDR3 sequence: CASSLPGQAQFF. In nucleotides, the CDR3 is TGTGCCAGCAGCTTACCGGGACAAGCGCAGTTCTTC. The full variable domain, its missing parts supplied by reference TRBV7-7 and TRBJ2-1, is GAGVSQSPRYKVTKRGQDVTLRCDPISSHATLYWYQQALGQGPEFLTYFNYEAQPDKSGLPSDRFSAERPEGSISTLTIQRTEQRDSAMYRCASSLPGQAQFFGPGTRLTVL.

The chain carries TRBV7-9 and TRBJ1-6; 8 positions agree with TRBD1. V lost 6 bases and J lost 8; bases outside the gene matches: 6. This CDR3 has 14 amino acids. Germline CDR1 and CDR2: SEHNR and FQNEAQ (reference sequence). The CDR3 DNA follows: TGTGCCAGCAGGCCGACAGGGGCTGATTCACCCCTCCACTTT. Translation: CASRPTGADSPLHF.

The V gene is TRBV3-1 (or the pseudogene TRBV3-2), the J gene TRBJ1-3, with 7 positions matching TRBD1. The V and J ends lost 4 bases and 4 bases, in that order; junction bases with no gene match: 4. The CDR3 is 14 amino acids. Germline loops: CDR1 LGHDT, CDR2 YNNKEL (reference sequence). CDR3 nucleotides: TGTGCCAGCAGCCGAAGGGGGCAGGGAAACACCATATATTTT. Translated: CASSRRGQGNTIYF.